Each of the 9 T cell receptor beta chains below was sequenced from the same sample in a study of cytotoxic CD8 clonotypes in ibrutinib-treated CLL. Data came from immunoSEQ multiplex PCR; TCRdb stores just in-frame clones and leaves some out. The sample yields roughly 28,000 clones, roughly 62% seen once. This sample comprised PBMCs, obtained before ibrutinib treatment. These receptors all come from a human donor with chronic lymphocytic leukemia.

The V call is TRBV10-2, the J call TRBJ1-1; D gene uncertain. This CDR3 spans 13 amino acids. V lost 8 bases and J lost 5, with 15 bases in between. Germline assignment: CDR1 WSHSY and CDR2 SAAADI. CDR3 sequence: CASFMAGRTEAFF. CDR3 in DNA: TGCGCCAGCTTCATGGCGGGTCGGACTGAAGCTTTCTTT.

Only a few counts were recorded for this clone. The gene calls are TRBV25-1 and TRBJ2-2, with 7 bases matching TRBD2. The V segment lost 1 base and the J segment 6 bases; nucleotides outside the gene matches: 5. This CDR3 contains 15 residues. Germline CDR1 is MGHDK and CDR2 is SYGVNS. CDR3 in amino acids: CASSESGGVPGELFF. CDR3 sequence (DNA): TGTGCCAGCAGTGAATCTGGGGGGGTGCCCGGGGAGCTGTTTTTT.

CDR3 DNA sequence: TGTGCCAGCAGCTTATCCCCGGGGACTGAAGCTTTCTTT. This codes for CASSLSPGTEAFF. The chain recombines TRBV7-3 with TRBJ1-1; D unresolved. V lost 2 bases to trimming and J lost 5 bases, with 9 bases between them. This CDR3 comprises 13 residues. CDR1 and CDR2 from the germline V gene are SGHTA and FQGTGA.

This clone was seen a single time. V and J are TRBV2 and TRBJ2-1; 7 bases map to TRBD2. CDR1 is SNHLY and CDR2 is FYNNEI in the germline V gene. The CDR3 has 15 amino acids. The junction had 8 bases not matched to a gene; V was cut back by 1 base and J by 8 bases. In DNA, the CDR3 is TGTGCCAGCAGTGAAGTACTAGCGAGTACGGATGAGCAGTTCTTC. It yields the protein CASSEVLASTDEQFF. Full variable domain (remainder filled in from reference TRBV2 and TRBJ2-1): EPEVTQTPSHQVTQMGQEVILRCVPISNHLYFYWYRQILGQKVEFLVSFYNNEISEKSEIFDDQFSVERPDGSNFTLKIRSTKLEDSAMYFCASSEVLASTDEQFFGPGTRLTVL.

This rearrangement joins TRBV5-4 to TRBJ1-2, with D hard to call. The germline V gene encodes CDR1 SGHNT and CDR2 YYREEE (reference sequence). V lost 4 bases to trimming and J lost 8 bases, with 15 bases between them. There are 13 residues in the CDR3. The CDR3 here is CASSPGGVGGYTF. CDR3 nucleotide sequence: TGTGCCAGCAGCCCAGGTGGGGTAGGGGGCTACACCTTC. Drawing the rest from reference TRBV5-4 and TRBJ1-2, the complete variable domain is ETGVTQSPTHLIKTRGQQVTLRCSSQSGHNTVSWYQQALGQGPQFIFQYYREEENGRGNFPPRFSGLQFPNYSSELNVNALELDDSALYLCASSPGGVGGYTFGSGTRLTVV.

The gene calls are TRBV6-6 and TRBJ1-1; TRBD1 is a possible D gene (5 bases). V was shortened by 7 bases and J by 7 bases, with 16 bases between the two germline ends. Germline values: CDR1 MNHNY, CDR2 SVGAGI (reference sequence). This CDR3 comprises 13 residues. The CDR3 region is CASIPTRDFEAFF. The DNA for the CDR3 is TGTGCCAGCATTCCCACTAGGGACTTTGAAGCTTTCTTT.

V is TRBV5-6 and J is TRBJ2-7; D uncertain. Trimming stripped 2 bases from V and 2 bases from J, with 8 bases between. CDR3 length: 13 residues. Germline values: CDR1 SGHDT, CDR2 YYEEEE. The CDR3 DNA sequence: TGTGCCAGCAGCTTCCAGGCACCCTACGAGCAGTACTTC. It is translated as CASSFQAPYEQYF. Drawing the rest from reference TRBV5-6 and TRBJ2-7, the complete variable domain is DAGVTQSPTHLIKTRGQQVTLRCSPKSGHDTVSWYQQALGQGPQFIFQYYEEEERQRGNFPDRFSGHQFPNYSSELNVNALLLGDSALYLCASSFQAPYEQYFGPGTRLTVT.

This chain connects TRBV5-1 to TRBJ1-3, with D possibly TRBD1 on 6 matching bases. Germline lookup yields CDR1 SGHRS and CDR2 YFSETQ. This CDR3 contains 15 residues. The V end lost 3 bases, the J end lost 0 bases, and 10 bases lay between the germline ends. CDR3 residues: CASSWGADSGNTIYF. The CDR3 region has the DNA TGCGCCAGCAGCTGGGGGGCCGACTCTGGAAACACCATATATTTT.

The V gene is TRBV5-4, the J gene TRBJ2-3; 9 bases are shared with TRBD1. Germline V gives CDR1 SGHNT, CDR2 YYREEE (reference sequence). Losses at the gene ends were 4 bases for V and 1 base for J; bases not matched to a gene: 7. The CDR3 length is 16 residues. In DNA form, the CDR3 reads TGTGCCAGCAGCCTTACCACAGGGGGCGGCACAGATACGCAGTATTTT. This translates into CASSLTTGGGTDTQYF. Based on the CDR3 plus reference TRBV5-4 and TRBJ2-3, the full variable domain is ETGVTQSPTHLIKTRGQQVTLRCSSQSGHNTVSWYQQALGQGPQFIFQYYREEENGRGNFPPRFSGLQFPNYSSELNVNALELDDSALYLCASSLTTGGGTDTQYFGPGTRLTVL.